This entry concerns a single T cell receptor beta chain. The antigen this receptor binds is unknown. Base qualities are not provided; no much larger clone lies one nucleotide away. This record comes from a study of OX40 agonist ivuxolimab in advanced cancers. A note on the overall study: Ivuxolimab was an agonistic, fully human IgG2 monoclonal antibody directed against OX40 (CD134), a costimulatory receptor. Intravenous ivuxolimab was administered to patients every 2 weeks at six dose levels: 0.01, 0.1, 0.3, 1.5, 3 and 10 mg/kg. Of the 50 or so patients in dose escalation, around 19 had hepatocellular carcinoma, roughly 15 had melanoma, 9 had renal cell carcinoma and 9 had head and neck cancer. A male proportion of 70% to 90% and a mean age of 60 years, ranging from roughly 23 to 80, were recorded for the dose-escalation cohort. Prior anti-PD-1, anti-PD-L1 or anti-CTLA-4 therapy was permitted, and checkpoint inhibitors had been received by around 40% of dose-escalation patients. Partial responses occurred in three dose-escalation patients: two with cutaneous melanoma and one with hepatocellular carcinoma. Peripheral TCRbeta sequencing aimed to test whether ivuxolimab altered TCR sequence diversity and caused clonal T-cell expansion. The monotherapy dose-escalation portion (N of about 50 patients) of the phase I ivuxolimab trial is reported in the paper.

Genomic DNA was extracted from sorted cells for sequencing of the TCRbeta CDR3 region. TCRbeta CDR3 regions were sequenced using the immunoSEQ Assay. Drawn from immuneACCESS, this table holds only the in-frame rearrangements with V and J called that TCRdb kept. Clones are partly lost; checked studies trace under half to an unresolved V gene and leave the rest unexplained. This sample has 30,000 to 45,000 clones in its table, and around four fifths of those were observed once. In total, the top ten clones hold about 20% of the sample. The research as a whole found: Low levels of normalized T-cell clonal expansion were also seen in some patients who did not respond. In the 0.1-3.0 mg/kg groups, partial responders were among the patients with the lowest normalized peripheral clonal expansion, particularly in CD8+ T cells. At doses from 0.1 to 3.0 mg/kg, clonal expansion was seen in both CD4+ and CD8+ blood T cells between baseline and week 6. After ivuxolimab, expanded clones were on average more numerous among CD8+ T cells than among CD4+ T cells. The antigen specificity of the peripheral T cells that underwent clonal expansion was not determined.

The trial excluded patients who had a history of autoimmune disease or who were on systemic immunosuppression. In every dose cohort, peripheral blood was drawn for TCR sequencing at baseline, cycle 4 day 1, and cycle 7 day 1. The samples were drawn from a first-in-human, open-label, multicenter phase I dose-escalation trial of ivuxolimab. Adults with locally advanced or metastatic melanoma, renal cell, hepatocellular, or head and neck squamous cell carcinoma were enrolled in the trial. CD4+ and CD8+ T cells were sorted separately from peripheral blood before TCR sequencing. The sample consisted of CD4+ or CD8+ T cells sorted from blood, taken in a trial of the OX40 agonist ivuxolimab. This clonotype was sampled from an adult with an advanced solid tumor such as melanoma, head and neck, liver or kidney cancer.

The nucleotides read TGTGCCAGCAGCCAGACAGGGAGGACTGAAGCTTTCTTT. The translation is CASSQTGRTEAFF. This receptor chain uses TRBV6-6 and TRBJ1-1; 7 bases in the middle match TRBD1. The CDR3 starts with the cysteine, ends with the phenylalanine, and has 13 residues. Only the CDR3 region is kept as DNA, spanning 39 bases read in frame from base 1. Trimming removed 6 bases from V and 5 bases from J; the gene matches leave 6 bases unexplained. Via the germline V gene (reference sequence), CDR1 is MNHNY and CDR2 SVGAGI.